These 15 T cell receptor beta chains were all obtained from the same sample, sequenced in a study of CD8+CD57+ T cells in acquired aplastic anemia. Individuals selected for sequencing had exhibited CD8+CD57+ cell expansion on flow cytometry. It was genomic DNA that served as the template for profiling TCR beta VDJ and CDR3. TCRdb recomputed calls from the reads with MiXCR, one row per CDR3 protein. The table has about 160,000 distinct CDR3 sequences, less than 50% seen once. Source material: sorted CD4+, CD8+, or CD8+CD57+ T cells (not recorded which) from PBMCs. The receptors shown here come from a human donor with aplastic anemia.

The chain couples TRBV19 to TRBJ1-5; D perhaps matches TRBD1 (6 bases). Trimming took off 3 bases at V and 3 bases at J, with 12 bases between the two ends. The CDR3 is 15 amino acids. CDR1 and CDR2 from the germline V gene are LNHDA and SQIVND (reference sequence). The CDR3 loop is CASSMGRDTNQPQHF. CDR3 sequence (DNA): TGTGCCAGTAGTATGGGCCGGGACACCAATCAGCCCCAGCATTTT.

This clonotype was picked up many times. The chain links TRBV19 to TRBJ2-3; TRBD2 matches at 8 bases. This CDR3 is built from 11 residues. Germline CDR1 is LNHDA and CDR2 is SQIVND (reference sequence). The junction had 3 bases not matched to a gene; V was cut back by 2 bases and J by 14 bases. The CDR3 protein is CASSIKRERYF. CDR3 coding DNA: TGTGCCAGTAGTATAAAGCGGGAGAGGTATTTT.

V usage is TRBV2 and J usage is TRBJ1-5, with no clear D. Germline values: CDR1 SNHLY, CDR2 FYNNEI. Trimming took off 7 bases at V and 2 bases at J, with 9 bases between the two ends. The CDR3 loop spans 13 amino acids. The CDR3: CASKADRNQPQHF. CDR3 nucleotides: TGTGCCAGCAAGGCGGATCGCAATCAGCCCCAGCATTTT.

V and J are TRBV25-1 and TRBJ1-6; perhaps TRBD1 as D (6 bases). Trimming shortened V by 4 bases and J by 6 bases, and 10 bases separated the two germline ends. Germline V gene sequence: CDR1 MGHDK, CDR2 SYGVNS. This CDR3 comprises 14 residues. The CDR3 here is CASSGTGSNSPLHF. In DNA form, the CDR3 reads TGTGCCAGCAGTGGTACAGGGAGTAATTCACCCCTCCACTTT.

This clonotype was found many times. The CDR3, as DNA: TGTGCCAGCAGCGGGGGGCCGACAGGGGATGTAAATGGCTACACCTTC. This translates into CASSGGPTGDVNGYTF. This rearrangement joins TRBV9 to TRBJ1-2; 8 bases map to TRBD1. J lost 6 bases, V lost 3 bases, and 13 bases had no gene match. The CDR3 consists of 16 residues. Germline lookup yields CDR1 SGDLS and CDR2 YYNGEE.

In this sample, this clonotype turned up many times. This chain joins TRBV7-3 and TRBJ1-1, with a possible D match to TRBD1 (5 bases). The CDR3 length is 15 residues. Germline V gives CDR1 SGHTA, CDR2 FQGTGA. V was shortened by 1 base and J by 5 bases, with 14 bases between the two germline ends. In DNA, the CDR3 is TGTGCCAGCAGCTTAATGGGGGAGGGTAGGACTGAAGCTTTCTTT. Its translation: CASSLMGEGRTEAFF.

This clonotype was recorded only once. This chain links TRBV20-1 with TRBJ2-1; D is uncertain. V was cut by 0 bases and J by 5 bases, with 11 bases left in between. The germline V gene has CDR1 DFQATT and CDR2 SNEGSKA (reference sequence). CDR3 length equals 14 residues. CDR3 amino acids: CSARDLKQNNEQFF. CDR3 coding DNA: TGCAGTGCTAGAGACTTAAAACAAAACAATGAGCAGTTCTTC.

CDR3 DNA: TGCAGTGCTATGTTGGGCGAGGGCTACAATGAGCAGTTCTTC. This encodes CSAMLGEGYNEQFF. The chain joins TRBV20-1 to TRBJ2-1, with a possible D match to TRBD2 (5 bases). Trimming removed 4 bases at V and 3 bases at J, with 13 bases between. The germline gives CDR1 DFQATT, CDR2 SNEGSKA (reference sequence). The CDR3 is 14 residues long.

V is TRBV3-1 and J is TRBJ2-3; 8 bases map to TRBD1. This CDR3 comprises 15 residues. V dropped 6 bases and J dropped 2; count of bases not matched to a gene: 7. Germline V gives CDR1 LGHDT, CDR2 YNNKEL (reference sequence). The CDR3 DNA reads TGTGCCAGCAGTCGGACAGGGATTGCCACAGATACGCAGTATTTT. Translated: CASSRTGIATDTQYF.

The chain couples TRBV7-3 to TRBJ1-2, with 7 bases lining up with TRBD1. V lost 0 bases and J lost 4; bases outside the gene matches: 2. The CDR3 runs 14 residues. Germline CDR1 reads SGHTA; CDR2 reads FQGTGA. The CDR3, as DNA: TGTGCCAGCAGCTTAACAGGGGGCGTCTATGGCTACACCTTC. Translation: CASSLTGGVYGYTF.

At least ten counts were recorded for this clonotype. The DNA for the CDR3 is TGTGCCAGCAGTGGGCTTCTGGGGGAACACACTGAAGCTTTCTTT. It is translated as CASSGLLGEHTEAFF. The chain recombines TRBV25-1 with TRBJ1-1, with D tentatively TRBD1 (5 bases). V lost 4 bases, J lost 3 bases, and 15 bases lay in between. This CDR3 spans 15 amino acids. Germline CDR1 reads MGHDK; CDR2 reads SYGVNS.

This sequence joins TRBV19 and TRBJ2-2; D not resolved. This CDR3 is 13 amino acids long. Germline V lookup: CDR1 LNHDA, CDR2 SQIVND (reference sequence). V was trimmed by 6 bases and J by 7 bases, leaving 12 bases between them. CDR3 sequence reads: CASSLGSIGELFF. The CDR3, as DNA: TGTGCCAGTAGCCTGGGGTCCATCGGGGAGCTGTTTTTT.

The chain employs TRBV2 and TRBJ1-1; TRBD1 aligns across 11 bases. This CDR3 comprises 14 residues. The germline V gene encodes CDR1 SNHLY and CDR2 FYNNEI. V trimming: 7 bases; J trimming: 6 bases; junction bases outside the gene matches: 7. Written as DNA, the CDR3 is TGTGCCAGCACTCCCGGGACAGGGGGGCCTGAAGCTTTCTTT. Protein product: CASTPGTGGPEAFF.

In the case of this clonotype: A much bigger clone sits one base away, suggesting this may be a read error. This sequence joins TRBV5-6 and TRBJ2-2; 9 positions match TRBD1. CDR3 length equals 16 residues. Germline V CDR1 and CDR2: SGHDT, YYEEEE. This chain's CDR3 is CAGSLDRGNHTGELFF. The CDR3 bases are TGTGCCGGCAGCTTGGACAGGGGAAATCACACCGGGGAGCTGTTTTTT.

The rearrangement links TRBV7-2 to TRBJ1-2; no clear D gene. Looked up from germline, CDR1 is SGHTA and CDR2 is FQGNSA. With 5 bases removed from V and 3 bases from J, the gap between germline ends came to 13 bases. The CDR3 is made up of 14 amino acids. The CDR3 reads CASSPSRSDYGYTF. The CDR3, as DNA: TGTGCCAGCAGCCCCAGTAGGTCTGACTATGGCTACACCTTC. Full variable domain (remainder filled in from reference TRBV7-2 and TRBJ1-2): GAGVSQSPSNKVTEKGKDVELRCDPISGHTALYWYRQSLGQGLEFLIYFQGNSAPDKSGLPSDRFSAERTGGSVSTLTIQRTQQEDSAVYLCASSPSRSDYGYTFGSGTRLTVV.